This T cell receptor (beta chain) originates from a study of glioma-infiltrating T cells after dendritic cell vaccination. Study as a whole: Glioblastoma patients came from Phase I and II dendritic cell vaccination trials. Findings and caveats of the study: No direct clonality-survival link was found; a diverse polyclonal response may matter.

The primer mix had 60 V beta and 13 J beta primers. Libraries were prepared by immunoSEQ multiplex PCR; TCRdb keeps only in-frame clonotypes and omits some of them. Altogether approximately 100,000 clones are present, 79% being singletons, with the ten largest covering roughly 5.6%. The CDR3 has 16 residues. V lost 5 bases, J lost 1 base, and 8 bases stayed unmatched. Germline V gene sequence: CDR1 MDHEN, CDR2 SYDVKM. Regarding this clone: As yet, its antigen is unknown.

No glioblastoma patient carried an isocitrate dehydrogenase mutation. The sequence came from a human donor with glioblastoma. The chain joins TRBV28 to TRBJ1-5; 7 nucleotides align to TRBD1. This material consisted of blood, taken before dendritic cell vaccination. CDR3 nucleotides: TGTGCCAGCAGTCCTAAGACAGGGATCAGCAATCAGCCCCAGCATTTT. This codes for CASSPKTGISNQPQHF.